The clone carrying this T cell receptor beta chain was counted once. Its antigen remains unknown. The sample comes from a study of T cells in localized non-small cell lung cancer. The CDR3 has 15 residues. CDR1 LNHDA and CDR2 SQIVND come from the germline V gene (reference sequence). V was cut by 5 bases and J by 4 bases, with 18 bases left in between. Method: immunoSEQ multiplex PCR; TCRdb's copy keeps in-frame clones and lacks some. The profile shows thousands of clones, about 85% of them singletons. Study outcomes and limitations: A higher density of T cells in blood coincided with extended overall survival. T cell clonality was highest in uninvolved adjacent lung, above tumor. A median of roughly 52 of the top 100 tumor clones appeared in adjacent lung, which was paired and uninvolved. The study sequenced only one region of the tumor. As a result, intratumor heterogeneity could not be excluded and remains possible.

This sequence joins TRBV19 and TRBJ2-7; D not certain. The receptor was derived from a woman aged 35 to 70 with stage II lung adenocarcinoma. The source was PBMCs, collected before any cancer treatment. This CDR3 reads CASSVENRASYEQYF. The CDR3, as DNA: TGTGCCAGTAGTGTGGAGAACCGGGCCTCATACGAGCAGTACTTC.